One and the same sample provided the 9 T cell receptor beta chains below, sequenced in a study of blood T cell repertoires in COVID-19. The table came from immunoSEQ multiplex PCR; TCRdb's copy has only in-frame clones and leaves some out. The sample yields about 69,000 clones, approximately 84% seen once. The sequencing input was peripheral blood. The receptors come from a man between 45 and 60 years old with COVID-19, enrolled during active disease.

The chain combines TRBV6-5 with TRBJ2-6, with D possibly matching TRBD1 (5 bases). Germline CDR1 reads MNHEY; CDR2 reads SVGAGI. The CDR3 contains 15 residues. Trimming pared 4 bases from V and 1 base from J, leaving 8 bases between. The CDR3 DNA follows: TGTGCCAGCAGTTTGACAGTATCTGGGGCCAACGTCCTGACTTTC. This translates into CASSLTVSGANVLTF.

The V and J genes are TRBV30 and TRBJ1-4, with D maybe TRBD1 (5 bases). This CDR3 is built from 13 residues. The germline CDR1 and CDR2 sequences are GTSNPN and SVGIG (reference sequence). V was trimmed by 6 bases and J by 3 bases, leaving 11 bases between them. In DNA, the CDR3 is TGTGCCTGTCAAAAAGGGGCTAATGAAAAACTGTTTTTT. Translation gives CACQKGANEKLFF. Combining the CDR3 with reference TRBV30 and TRBJ1-4 gives the whole variable domain SQTIHQWPATLVQPVGSPLSLECTVEGTSNPNLYWYRQAAGRGLQLLFYSVGIGQISSEVPQNLSASRPQDRQFILSSKKLLLSDSGFYLCACQKGANEKLFFGSGTQLSVL.

This clone appeared many times. This chain joins TRBV9 and TRBJ1-2; 7 bases are shared with TRBD1. With 3 bases clipped from V and 4 bases from J, the junction kept 6 bases outside the gene matches. The CDR3 sequence is 14 residues long. The germline gives CDR1 SGDLS, CDR2 YYNGEE. Here the CDR3 reads CASSGGTEGYGYTF. CDR3 DNA: TGTGCCAGCAGCGGAGGGACAGAGGGCTATGGCTACACCTTC.

The chain employs TRBV27 and TRBJ2-5, with no clear D. The germline V gene has CDR1 MNHEY and CDR2 SMNVEV (reference sequence). The V and J ends lost 6 bases and 2 bases respectively, with 4 bases between them. This CDR3 has 11 amino acids. The CDR3: CASRRQETQYF. The DNA of the CDR3 is TGTGCCAGCAGACGGCAAGAGACCCAGTACTTC.

This chain links TRBV6-1 with TRBJ2-7; TRBD2 might be the D (5 bases). Trimming left V 1 base short and J 7 bases short, with 11 bases between. CDR3 size: 13 residues. The germline gives CDR1 MNHNS, CDR2 SASEGT. This CDR3 reads CASSEVAGGEQYF. CDR3 DNA sequence: TGTGCCAGCAGTGAAGTGGCGGGTGGGGAGCAGTACTTC.

The chain couples TRBV4-1 to TRBJ1-1; D not certain. The CDR3 covers 15 residues. The V gene lost 0 bases and the J gene lost 7 bases, with 15 bases spanning the gap. The germline gives CDR1 MGHRA, CDR2 YSYEKL. CDR3 protein: CASSQDKTDPLEAFF. CDR3 coding DNA: TGCGCCAGCAGCCAAGACAAGACTGATCCACTTGAAGCTTTCTTT.

This clone was detected only a few times. The chain links TRBV4-3 to TRBJ1-6, with 7 bases identical to TRBD1. The CDR3 contains 15 residues. The junction had 4 bases not matched to a gene; V was cut back by 1 base and J by 7 bases. Germline CDR1 reads LGHNA; CDR2 reads YSLEER. This CDR3 reads CASSQVKGQNSPLHF. The CDR3 nucleotides read TGCGCCAGCAGCCAAGTGAAGGGACAGAATTCACCCCTCCACTTT.

The V call is TRBV4-1, the J call TRBJ2-7; 11 bases align to TRBD1. V gave up 8 bases and J gave up 5 bases; unmatched junction bases: 5. The CDR3 loop spans 13 amino acids. In germline, CDR1 is MGHRA, CDR2 YSYEKL. In DNA, the CDR3 is TGCGCCAGCGGGGACAGGGGGGTTCACGAGCAGTACTTC. Residues: CASGDRGVHEQYF.

The chain employs TRBV12-3 or TRBV12-4 and TRBJ1-1, with a weak D call TRBD1 (5 bases). The germline V and J ends were trimmed by 5 bases and 3 bases, with 10 bases remaining between them. The CDR3 spans 13 residues. The CDR3 is CASSIWGDTEAFF. CDR3 nucleotides: TGTGCCAGCAGTATCTGGGGGGACACTGAAGCTTTCTTT.